This TCR beta chain was sequenced during a study of blood T cell repertoires in COVID-19. Some clones are missing from TCRdb's copy, which holds only in-frame ones; the method was immunoSEQ multiplex PCR. This sample yields 300,000 to 400,000 clones, of which 75% to 90% are seen a single time; 0.9% to 1.1% belongs to the top ten. Germline V gives CDR1 SEHNR, CDR2 FQNEAQ (reference sequence). Trimming removed 7 bases at V and 5 bases at J, with 27 bases between. This CDR3 is 18 amino acids long. This rearrangement joins TRBV7-9 to TRBJ2-1, with D perhaps matching TRBD2 (6 bases). Specimen: PBMCs or T cells enriched from blood (not recorded which). This sequence was found in a man aged 18-30 years who had recovered from COVID-19. In DNA form, the CDR3 reads TGTGCCAGCACCCCAGGCGGAGGGGCCATTGCAAACGACAATGAGCAGTTCTTC. It specifies CASTPGGGAIANDNEQFF.